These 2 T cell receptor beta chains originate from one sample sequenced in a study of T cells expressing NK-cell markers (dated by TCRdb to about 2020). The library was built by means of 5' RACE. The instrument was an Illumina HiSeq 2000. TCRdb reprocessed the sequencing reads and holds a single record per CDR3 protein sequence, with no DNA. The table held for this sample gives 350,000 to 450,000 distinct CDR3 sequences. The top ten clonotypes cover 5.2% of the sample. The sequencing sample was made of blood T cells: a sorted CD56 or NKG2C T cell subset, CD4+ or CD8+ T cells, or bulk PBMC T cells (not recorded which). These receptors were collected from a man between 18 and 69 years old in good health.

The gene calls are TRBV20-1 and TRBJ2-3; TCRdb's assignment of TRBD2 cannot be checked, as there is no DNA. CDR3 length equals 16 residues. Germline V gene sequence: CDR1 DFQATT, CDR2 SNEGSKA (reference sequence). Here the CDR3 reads CSALARLAGEVDTQYF.

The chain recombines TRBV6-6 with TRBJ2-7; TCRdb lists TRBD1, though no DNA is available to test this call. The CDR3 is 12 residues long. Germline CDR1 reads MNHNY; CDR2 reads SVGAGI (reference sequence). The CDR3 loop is CASSKDRTGQYF.